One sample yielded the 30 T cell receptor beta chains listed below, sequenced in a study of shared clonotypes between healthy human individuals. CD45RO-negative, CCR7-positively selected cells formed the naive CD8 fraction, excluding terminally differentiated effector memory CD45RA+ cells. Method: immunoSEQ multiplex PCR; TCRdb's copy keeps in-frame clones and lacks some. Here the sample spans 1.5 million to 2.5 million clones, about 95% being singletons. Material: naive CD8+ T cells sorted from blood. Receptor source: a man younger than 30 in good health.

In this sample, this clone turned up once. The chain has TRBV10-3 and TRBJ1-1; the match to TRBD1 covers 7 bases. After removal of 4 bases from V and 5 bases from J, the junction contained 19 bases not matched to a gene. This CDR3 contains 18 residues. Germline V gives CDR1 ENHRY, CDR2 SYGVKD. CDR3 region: CAISVSLMNRQGGTEAFF. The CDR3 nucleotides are TGTGCCATCAGTGTGTCCCTCATGAATCGACAGGGAGGGACTGAAGCTTTCTTT.

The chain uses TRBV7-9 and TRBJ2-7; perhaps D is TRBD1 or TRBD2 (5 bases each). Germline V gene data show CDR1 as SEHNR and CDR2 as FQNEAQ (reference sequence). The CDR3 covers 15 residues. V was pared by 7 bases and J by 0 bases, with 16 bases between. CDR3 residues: CASTGTESTSYEQYF. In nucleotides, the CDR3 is TGTGCCAGCACGGGGACGGAGAGCACCTCCTACGAGCAGTACTTC.

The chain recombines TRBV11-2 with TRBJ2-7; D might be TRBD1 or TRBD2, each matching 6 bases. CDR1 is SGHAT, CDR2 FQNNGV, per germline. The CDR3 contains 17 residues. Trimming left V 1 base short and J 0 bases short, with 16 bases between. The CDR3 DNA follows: TGTGCCAGCAGCTTAGTTTGGAGGGACACCATCTCCTACGAGCAGTACTTC. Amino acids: CASSLVWRDTISYEQYF.

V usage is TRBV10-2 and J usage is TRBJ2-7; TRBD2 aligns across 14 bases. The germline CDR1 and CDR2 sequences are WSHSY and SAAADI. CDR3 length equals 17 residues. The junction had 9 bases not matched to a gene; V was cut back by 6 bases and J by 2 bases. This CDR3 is CASRTGTSGGPTYEQYF. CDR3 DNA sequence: TGCGCCAGCAGAACCGGGACTAGCGGGGGACCTACCTACGAGCAGTACTTC.

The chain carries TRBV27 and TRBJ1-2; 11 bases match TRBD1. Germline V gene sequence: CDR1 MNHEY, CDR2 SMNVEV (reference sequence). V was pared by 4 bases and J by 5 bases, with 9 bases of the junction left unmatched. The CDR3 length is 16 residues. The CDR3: CASSSLGTGGLYGYTF. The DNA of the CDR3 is TGTGCCAGCAGTTCCCTCGGGACAGGGGGACTTTATGGCTACACCTTC.

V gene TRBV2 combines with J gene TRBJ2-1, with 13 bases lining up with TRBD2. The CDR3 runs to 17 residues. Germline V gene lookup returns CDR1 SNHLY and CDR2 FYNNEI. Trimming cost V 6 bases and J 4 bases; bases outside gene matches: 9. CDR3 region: CASRGIGTSGTYNEQFF. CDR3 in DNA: TGTGCCAGCAGGGGCATCGGGACTAGCGGGACTTACAATGAGCAGTTCTTC.

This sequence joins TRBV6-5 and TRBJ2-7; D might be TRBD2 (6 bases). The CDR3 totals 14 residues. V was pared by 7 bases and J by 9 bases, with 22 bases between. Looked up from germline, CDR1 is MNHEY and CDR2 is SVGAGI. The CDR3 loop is CASNNPRLGGTQYF. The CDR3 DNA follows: TGTGCCAGCAACAACCCCCGGCTAGGCGGGACGCAGTACTTC.

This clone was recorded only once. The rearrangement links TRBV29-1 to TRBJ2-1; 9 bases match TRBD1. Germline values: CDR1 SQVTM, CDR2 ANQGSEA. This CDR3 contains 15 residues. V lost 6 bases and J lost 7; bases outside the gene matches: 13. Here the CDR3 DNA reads TGCAGCGTATATCCGACAGGGGGTAGTTTTAATGAGCAGTTCTTC. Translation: CSVYPTGGSFNEQFF.

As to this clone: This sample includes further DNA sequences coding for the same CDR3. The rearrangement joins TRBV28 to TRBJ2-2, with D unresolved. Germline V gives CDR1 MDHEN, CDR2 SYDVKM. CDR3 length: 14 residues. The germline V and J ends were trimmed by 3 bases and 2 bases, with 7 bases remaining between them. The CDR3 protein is CASSLGSNTGELFF. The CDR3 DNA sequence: TGTGCCAGCAGTTTGGGGTCCAACACCGGGGAGCTGTTTTTT.

CDR3 region: CASSLDSAMDGYTF. CDR3 DNA sequence: TGTGCCAGCAGCTTGGACAGTGCTATGGATGGCTACACCTTC. The chain carries TRBV5-6 and TRBJ1-2, with D unclear. From germline, CDR1 is SGHDT and CDR2 YYEEEE. CDR3 length: 14 amino acids. The ends were cut back, 0 bases at V and 6 bases at J, with 12 bases in the middle.

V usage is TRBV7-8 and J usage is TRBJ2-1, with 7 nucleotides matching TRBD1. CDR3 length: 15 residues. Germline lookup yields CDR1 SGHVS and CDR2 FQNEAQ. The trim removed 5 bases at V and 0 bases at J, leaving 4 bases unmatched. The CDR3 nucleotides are TGTGCCAGCAGCAAAACAGGGGACTCCTACAATGAGCAGTTCTTC. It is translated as CASSKTGDSYNEQFF.

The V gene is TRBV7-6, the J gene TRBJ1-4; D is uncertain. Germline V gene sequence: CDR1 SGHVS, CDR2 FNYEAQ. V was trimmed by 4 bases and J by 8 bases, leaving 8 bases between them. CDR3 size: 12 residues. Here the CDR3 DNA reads TGTGCCAGCAGCTCCTTAGGCGAAAAACTGTTTTTT. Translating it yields CASSSLGEKLFF.

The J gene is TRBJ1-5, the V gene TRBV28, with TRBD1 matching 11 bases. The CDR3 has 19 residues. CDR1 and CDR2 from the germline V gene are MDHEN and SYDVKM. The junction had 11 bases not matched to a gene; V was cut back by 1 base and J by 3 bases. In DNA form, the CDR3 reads TGTGCCAGCAGTTTATTTTTCTTCGGGGACAGGGGGAACAATCAGCCCCAGCATTTT. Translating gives CASSLFFFGDRGNNQPQHF.

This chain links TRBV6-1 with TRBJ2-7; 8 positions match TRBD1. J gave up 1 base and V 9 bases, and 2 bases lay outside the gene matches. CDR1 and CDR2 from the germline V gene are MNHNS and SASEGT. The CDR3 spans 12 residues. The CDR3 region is CASGQGSYEQYF. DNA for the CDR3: TGTGCCAGTGGACAGGGATCCTACGAGCAGTACTTC.

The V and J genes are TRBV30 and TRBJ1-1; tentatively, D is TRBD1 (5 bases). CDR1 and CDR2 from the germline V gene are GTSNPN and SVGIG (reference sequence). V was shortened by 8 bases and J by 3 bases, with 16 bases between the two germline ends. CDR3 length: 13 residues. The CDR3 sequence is CAGWTWADTEAFF. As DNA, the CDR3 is TGTGCCGGATGGACATGGGCGGACACTGAAGCTTTCTTT. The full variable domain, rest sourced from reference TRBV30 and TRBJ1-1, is SQTIHQWPATLVQPVGSPLSLECTVEGTSNPNLYWYRQAAGRGLQLLFYSVGIGQISSEVPQNLSASRPQDRQFILSSKKLLLSDSGFYLCAGWTWADTEAFFGQGTRLTVV.

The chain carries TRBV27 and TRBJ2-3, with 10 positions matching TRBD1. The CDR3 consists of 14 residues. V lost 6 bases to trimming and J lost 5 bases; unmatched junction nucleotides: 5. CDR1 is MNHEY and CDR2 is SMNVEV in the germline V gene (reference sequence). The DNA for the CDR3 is TGTGCCAGCAGCACGACAGGGGGCTTAGATACGCAGTATTTT. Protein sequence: CASSTTGGLDTQYF.

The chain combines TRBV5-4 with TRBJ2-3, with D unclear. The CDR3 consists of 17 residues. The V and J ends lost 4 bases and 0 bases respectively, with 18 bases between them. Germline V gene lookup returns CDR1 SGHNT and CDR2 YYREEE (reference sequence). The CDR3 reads CASSADTDPASTDTQYF. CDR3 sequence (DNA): TGTGCCAGCAGCGCAGATACCGACCCCGCCAGCACAGATACGCAGTATTTT.

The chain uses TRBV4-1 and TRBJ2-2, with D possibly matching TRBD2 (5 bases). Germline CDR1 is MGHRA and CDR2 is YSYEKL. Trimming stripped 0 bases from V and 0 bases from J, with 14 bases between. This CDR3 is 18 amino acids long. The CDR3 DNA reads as TGCGCCAGCAGCCAAGACAGAGGGCTAATCGCGAACACCGGGGAGCTGTTTTTT. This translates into CASSQDRGLIANTGELFF.

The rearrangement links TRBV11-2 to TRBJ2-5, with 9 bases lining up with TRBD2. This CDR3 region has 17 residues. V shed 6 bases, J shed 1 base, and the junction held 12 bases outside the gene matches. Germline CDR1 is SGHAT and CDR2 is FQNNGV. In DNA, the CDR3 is TGTGCCAGCAGACATAAAGGACTAGCGTCATCCCAAGAGACCCAGTACTTC. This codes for CASRHKGLASSQETQYF.

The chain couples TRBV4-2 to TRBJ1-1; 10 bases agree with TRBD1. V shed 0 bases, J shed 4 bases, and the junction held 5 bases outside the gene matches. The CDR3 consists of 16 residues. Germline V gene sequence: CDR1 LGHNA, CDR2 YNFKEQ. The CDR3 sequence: CASSQDSTGGITEAFF. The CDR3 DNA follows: TGTGCCAGCAGCCAAGATTCGACAGGGGGCATCACTGAAGCTTTCTTT.

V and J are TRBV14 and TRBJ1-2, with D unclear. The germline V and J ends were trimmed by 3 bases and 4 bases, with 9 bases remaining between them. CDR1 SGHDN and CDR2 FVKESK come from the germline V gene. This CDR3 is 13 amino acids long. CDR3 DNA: TGTGCCAGCAGCCAGGGCCCACGCTATGGCTACACCTTC. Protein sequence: CASSQGPRYGYTF. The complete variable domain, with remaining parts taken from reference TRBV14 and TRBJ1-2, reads EAGVTQFPSHSVIEKGQTVTLRCDPISGHDNLYWYRRVMGKEIKFLLHFVKESKQDESGMPNNRFLAERTGGTYSTLKVQPAELEDSGVYFCASSQGPRYGYTFGSGTRLTVV.

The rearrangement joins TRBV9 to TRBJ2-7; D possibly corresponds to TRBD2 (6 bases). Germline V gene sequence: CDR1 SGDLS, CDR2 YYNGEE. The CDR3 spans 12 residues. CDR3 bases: TGTGCAGTCTCGCGGGGCGACTACGAGCAGTACTTC. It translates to CAVSRGDYEQYF.

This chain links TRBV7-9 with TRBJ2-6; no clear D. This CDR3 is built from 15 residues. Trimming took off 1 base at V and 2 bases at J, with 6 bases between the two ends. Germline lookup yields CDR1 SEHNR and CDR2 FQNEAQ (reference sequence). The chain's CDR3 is CASSLEAAGANVLTF. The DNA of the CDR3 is TGTGCCAGCAGCTTAGAGGCAGCTGGGGCCAACGTCCTGACTTTC.

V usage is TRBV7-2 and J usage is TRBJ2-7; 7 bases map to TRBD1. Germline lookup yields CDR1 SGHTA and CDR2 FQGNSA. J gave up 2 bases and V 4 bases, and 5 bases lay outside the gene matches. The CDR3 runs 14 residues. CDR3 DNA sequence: TGTGCCAGCAGCTCCCGGGACAGCCCCTACGAGCAGTACTTC. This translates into CASSSRDSPYEQYF.

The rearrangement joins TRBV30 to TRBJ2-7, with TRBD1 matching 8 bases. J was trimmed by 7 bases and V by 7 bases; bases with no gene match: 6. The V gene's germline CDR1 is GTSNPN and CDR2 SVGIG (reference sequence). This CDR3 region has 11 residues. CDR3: CAYGQGGEQYF. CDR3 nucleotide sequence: TGTGCCTACGGACAGGGCGGGGAGCAGTACTTC.

This CDR3 is CASSQAGDRVQPQHF. In DNA form, the CDR3 reads TGCGCCAGCAGCCAAGCTGGGGATAGGGTTCAGCCCCAGCATTTT. The rearrangement links TRBV4-1 to TRBJ1-5, with unresolved D. Trimming stripped 1 base from V and 6 bases from J, with 13 bases between. Germline V CDR1 and CDR2: MGHRA, YSYEKL. CDR3 length equals 15 residues.

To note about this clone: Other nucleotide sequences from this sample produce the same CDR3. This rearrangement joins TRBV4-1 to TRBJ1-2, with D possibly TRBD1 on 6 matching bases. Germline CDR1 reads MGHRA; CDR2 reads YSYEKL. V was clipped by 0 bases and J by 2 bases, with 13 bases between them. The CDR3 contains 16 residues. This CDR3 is CASSQDPQGLNYGYTF. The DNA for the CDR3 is TGCGCCAGCAGCCAAGATCCCCAGGGGCTCAACTATGGCTACACCTTC.

The CDR3 is CATRDTYEQYF. The CDR3 DNA reads TGTGCCACCCGGGATACCTACGAGCAGTACTTC. The chain couples TRBV6-6 to TRBJ2-7; perhaps TRBD2 as D (5 bases). With 10 bases removed from V and 2 bases from J, the gap between germline ends came to 9 bases. CDR3 length: 11 amino acids. Germline CDR1 is MNHNY and CDR2 is SVGAGI (reference sequence).

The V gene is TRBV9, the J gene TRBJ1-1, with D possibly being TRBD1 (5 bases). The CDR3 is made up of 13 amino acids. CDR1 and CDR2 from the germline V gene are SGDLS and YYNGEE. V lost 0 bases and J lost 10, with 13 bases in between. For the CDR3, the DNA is TGTGCCAGCAGCGTAGCGGCAGGGCGTGGAGCTTTCTTT. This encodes CASSVAAGRGAFF.

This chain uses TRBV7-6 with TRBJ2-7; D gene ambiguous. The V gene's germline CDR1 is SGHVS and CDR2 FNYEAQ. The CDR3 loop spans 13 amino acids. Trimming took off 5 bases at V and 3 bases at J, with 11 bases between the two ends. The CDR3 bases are TGTGCCAGCAGCCCCCCGGACGGCTACGAGCAGTACTTC. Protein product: CASSPPDGYEQYF.